The TCR beta chain under discussion was sequenced for a study of CD8+ T cells in alopecia areata. Study information: Treatment comprised oral tofacitinib, 5 to 10 mg twice daily, in treated patients.

Specified treatment: oral pan-JAK inhibitor, 5-10 mg twice daily. Sampling of alopecia areata patients yielded lesional scalp punch biopsies as well as peripheral blood. RNA, once extracted, was reverse transcribed into cDNA for use as the sequencing template. Sequenced by immunoSEQ multiplex PCR; TCRdb stores in-frame clones only, minus some. Among 150,000 or so clones listed, about two thirds were seen once. Per the germline V gene, CDR1 is ENHRY and CDR2 is SYGVKD. The CDR3 extends over 13 amino acids. The V and J ends lost 6 bases and 6 bases respectively, with 14 bases between them. The sample consisted of CD4+ T cells sorted from blood, taken at week 4, from a patient treated with tofacitinib. This receptor was taken from a human donor with alopecia areata. V usage is TRBV10-3 and J usage is TRBJ1-2, with D possibly matching TRBD1 (5 bases). In nucleotides, the CDR3 is TGTGCCATCAGCCCCCAACAGGAGGATGGCTACACCTTC. It specifies CAISPQQEDGYTF.